This TCR beta chain is drawn from a study of post-analysis software for immune sequencing data. Study conclusions and caveats: With TRBV5-6, TRBV5-1 and TRBV20-1 included, several TRBV segments were more frequent in patients than in controls.

V lost 2 bases and J lost 4; bases outside the gene matches: 9. CDR1 and CDR2 from the germline V gene are SGHTA and FQGNSA. This CDR3 has 16 residues. Libraries were made from TCR beta cDNA, and they carried unique molecular identifiers. TCRdb redid the calling of the PCR reads with MiXCR, one entry per CDR3 protein. The sample contains 650,000 to 850,000 distinct CDR3 sequences, 46% of which appear only once. This clonotype was observed a few times. Its specificity is unknown. The genes are TRBV7-2 and TRBJ1-2, with 8 bases that match TRBD1. The TCR comes from a girl between 10 and 17 years old with multiple sclerosis. What was sequenced was blood. The CDR3 DNA sequence: TGTGCCAGCAGCTTACTCCCATCGACAGGGGTCTATGGCTACACCTTC. It yields the protein CASSLLPSTGVYGYTF.